This T cell receptor (beta chain) was recorded in a study of T cell repertoires in cytomegalovirus infection. Study information: Indicated by public TCR beta signatures were CMV infection and matching HLA type.

Each CDR3 protein gets one entry after TCRdb re-called the reads with MiXCR. The table shows about 400,000 distinct CDR3 sequences, with over 15% occurring only once. Germline V CDR1 and CDR2: SGHVS, FNYEAQ. Germline trimming cut 2 bases from V and 4 bases from J; bases unmatched to any gene: 4. The CDR3 is 15 residues long. V and J are TRBV7-6 and TRBJ2-3, with TRBD2 matching 9 bases. Sample: PBMCs. This clonotype originated in a human donor in good health (CMV status not recorded). Some clones in this sample may be carry-over from other donors' samples. DNA of the CDR3: TGTGCCAGCAGCTTACCTAGCGGGGCCTCAGATACGCAGTATTTT. Residues: CASSLPSGASDTQYF.